Shown below are 2 T cell receptor beta chains from a single sample sequenced in a study of monozygotic twins with inflammatory bowel disease (dated by TCRdb to between 2018 and 2020). The library was obtained by 5' RACE. The sequencing machine was an Illumina HiSeq 2500. Following reprocessing of the reads by TCRdb, the data hold one row per CDR3 protein sequence and no DNA is available. The data table for this sample lists approximately 150,000 distinct CDR3 sequences. The ten largest clones represent 2% to 3% of the sample. Sequencing was performed on blood. The source of these receptors is a human donor with ulcerative colitis or Crohn's disease, or a healthy co-twin of an affected twin (not recorded which).

The genes are TRBV6-2 or TRBV6-3 and TRBJ2-2; the D call of TRBD2 rests on TCRdb alone, since no DNA is present to check it. From germline, CDR1 is MNHEY and CDR2 SVGEGT. The CDR3 loop spans 18 amino acids. The CDR3 loop is CASSYQTSGGARTGELFF.

This chain uses TRBV7-8 with TRBJ1-2; TCRdb picks TRBD1, but there is no DNA to check that call. The CDR3 has 14 residues. Germline V gene lookup returns CDR1 SGHVS and CDR2 FQNEAQ. The CDR3 here is CASSSDRGRDGYTF.